These 15 T cell receptor beta chains came from one sample sequenced in a study of blood T cells in healthy people across ages. The authors ran a second PCR of 7 to 11 cycles using a sample-barcoded 5' primer and a J-beta primer mix. Using its own MiXCR run on the 5' RACE reads, TCRdb lists one record per CDR3 protein. The table lists about 1.7 million distinct CDR3 sequences, roughly 30% of them singletons. The sample consisted of blood. All receptors come from a woman aged 30 to 39 in good health.

Many counts were recorded for this clonotype. The chain combines TRBV9 with TRBJ2-1; the D is unclear. Trimming stripped 3 bases from V and 8 bases from J, with 9 bases between. CDR3 size: 12 residues. Germline values: CDR1 SGDLS, CDR2 YYNGEE. The CDR3 coding sequence is TGTGCCAGCAGCGAGGGTGGGGATGAGCAGTTCTTC. Amino acids: CASSEGGDEQFF.

The chain is built from TRBV15 and TRBJ1-1, with TRBD1 matching 10 bases. Germline V gives CDR1 LNHNV, CDR2 YYDKDF (reference sequence). Germline trimming cut 1 base from V and 7 bases from J; bases unmatched to any gene: 15. The CDR3 is made up of 18 amino acids. DNA of the CDR3: TGTGCCACCAGCAGAGGCTCTCCCAGGACAGGGGGGACGGGTGAAGCTTTCTTT. Translating it yields CATSRGSPRTGGTGEAFF.

The J gene is TRBJ2-7, the V gene TRBV6-2 or TRBV6-3; D possibly corresponds to TRBD2 (5 bases). Looked up from germline, CDR1 is MNHEY and CDR2 is SVGEGT. V lost 5 bases to trimming and J lost 4 bases, with 15 bases between them. CDR3 length: 14 residues. Here the CDR3 DNA reads TGTGCCAGCAGTGCGGCTCGGAGGACGTACGAGCAGTACTTC. Translated: CASSAARRTYEQYF.

The gene calls are TRBV12-3 or TRBV12-4 and TRBJ2-2; the match to TRBD1 covers 9 bases. This CDR3 has 17 residues. V shed 6 bases and J 0 bases; nucleotides not matched to a gene: 8. CDR3 sequence (DNA): TGTGCCAGCAGGACCGGACAGGGGACTACGAACACCGGGGAGCTGTTTTTT. This sequence encodes CASRTGQGTTNTGELFF.

This clonotype was detected only a few times. The rearrangement joins TRBV12-3 or TRBV12-4 to TRBJ2-5; D is uncertain. V was trimmed by 1 base and J by 7 bases, leaving 4 bases between them. The length of the CDR3 is 11 residues. The CDR3 here is CASSLGVTQYF. In DNA form, the CDR3 reads TGTGCCAGCAGTTTAGGTGTGACCCAGTACTTC.

This clonotype was observed a single time. V gene TRBV12-3 or TRBV12-4 combines with J gene TRBJ1-1; no clear D. Between the trimmed V and J ends, which lost 3 bases and 6 bases, there was a span of 14 bases. The CDR3 consists of 14 residues. CDR3 nucleotides: TGTGCCAGCAGTTTTGGGGTAAGAGGCCCTGAAGCTTTCTTT. Encoded protein: CASSFGVRGPEAFF.

A few counts support this clonotype. One junction end does not reproduce the germline sequence, and a read error may be involved. The rearrangement uses TRBV5-1 and TRBJ1-2; D is possibly TRBD1 (6 bases). This CDR3 is 14 amino acids long. Germline values: CDR1 SGHRS, CDR2 YFSETQ. The CDR3, as DNA: TGCGCCAGCAGCCTGCGGACAGCCGATTATGACTACACCTTC. Its translation: CASSLRTADYDYTF.

This chain links TRBV7-9 with TRBJ1-1; D remains ambiguous. This CDR3 has 12 amino acids. V was clipped by 5 bases and J by 10 bases, with 14 bases between them. In germline, CDR1 is SEHNR, CDR2 FQNEAQ (reference sequence). The CDR3 region is CASSVGLHPAFF. CDR3 DNA: TGTGCCAGCAGCGTAGGATTACATCCAGCTTTCTTT.

CDR3 residues: CSARGWSNQPQHF. CDR3 in DNA: TGCAGTGCTAGGGGGTGGAGCAATCAGCCCCAGCATTTT. The chain joins TRBV20-1 to TRBJ1-5; D not resolved. CDR3 length: 13 amino acids. The germline gives CDR1 DFQATT, CDR2 SNEGSKA (reference sequence). V lost 3 bases and J 1 base, leaving 7 bases between the germline ends.

The sample holds one count of this clonotype. One end of the junction varies from germline; a read error may be responsible. The chain recombines TRBV5-1 with TRBJ2-1; 9 bases are shared with TRBD1. Germline loops: CDR1 SGHRS, CDR2 YFSETQ. The CDR3 length is 14 residues. This CDR3 is CASSPGTGHNEQLF. CDR3 coding DNA: TGCGCCAGCAGTCCCGGGACAGGGCACAATGAGCAGTTATTC.

Turning to this clonotype: This sequence may be a read error, since a much larger clone differs from it by one base. The V call is TRBV20-1, the J call TRBJ2-1; no definite D call. Germline CDR1 reads DFQATT; CDR2 reads SNEGSKA (reference sequence). The CDR3 covers 12 residues. Between the trimmed V and J ends, which lost 1 base and 10 bases, there was a span of 11 bases. CDR3 amino acids: CSARGLGYEQFF. CDR3 sequence (DNA): TGCAGTGCTAGAGGGTTAGGCTACGAGCAGTTCTTC.

The table lists this clonotype with many counts. This CDR3 reads CASSSWDRVEEVAQYF. CDR3 in DNA: TGTGCCAGCAGCTCTTGGGACAGGGTAGAAGAAGTAGCCCAGTACTTC. The chain employs TRBV5-4 and TRBJ2-5; 9 bases match TRBD1. J lost 9 bases, V lost 3 bases, and 15 bases had no gene match. The CDR3 runs 16 residues. Germline-derived CDR1 and CDR2 are SGHNT and YYREEE (reference sequence).

This sequence joins TRBV3-1 and TRBJ2-3; a possible D gene is TRBD2 (5 bases). Germline assignment: CDR1 LGHDT and CDR2 YNNKEL (reference sequence). V was pared by 1 base and J by 5 bases, with 10 bases between. CDR3 size: 14 residues. CDR3 loop: CASSQGGREDTQYF. The CDR3 DNA sequence: TGTGCCAGCAGCCAAGGCGGACGGGAAGATACGCAGTATTTT.

To note about this clonotype: Since a much larger clone is just one base distant, this may be a read error. The rearrangement uses TRBV20-1 and TRBJ2-4; TRBD2 agrees at 9 bases. Germline-derived CDR1 and CDR2 are DFQATT and SNEGSKA (reference sequence). The ends lost 5 bases at V and 8 bases at J; junction bases unmatched: 10. This CDR3 contains 14 residues. CDR3 in DNA: TGCAGTGCTCAACGCGGCGGGGGGGCGGACATTCAGTACTTC. Its protein product is CSAQRGGGADIQYF.

This clonotype was seen a few times. The chain joins TRBV9 to TRBJ1-5; TRBD1 matches at 8 bases. Germline assignment: CDR1 SGDLS and CDR2 YYNGEE. This CDR3 has 15 residues. V trimming: 4 bases; J trimming: 5 bases; junction bases outside the gene matches: 8. The CDR3 spells CASSRGQAEDQPQHF. The CDR3 DNA follows: TGTGCCAGCAGCAGGGGACAGGCGGAGGATCAGCCCCAGCATTTT.